The 18 T cell receptor beta chains in this list originate from one sample, sequenced in a study of beta chain features in type 1 diabetes. The isolated RNA, all of it, was reverse transcribed, so expressed TCRB transcripts were what got sequenced. Libraries were prepared by immunoSEQ multiplex PCR; TCRdb keeps only in-frame clonotypes and omits some of them. The sample lists under 400,000 clones, about 15% occurring once. The sequencing input was central memory CD4+ T cells from blood. The receptors were sampled from a man in his thirties or forties in good health.

Remarks on this clone: Compared with germline, one end of the junction differs, possibly owing to a read error. V and J are TRBV7-2 and TRBJ1-2; D perhaps matches TRBD1 (5 bases). The CDR3 loop spans 12 amino acids. The germline V gene has CDR1 SGHTA and CDR2 FQGNSA. The CDR3: CASSSEGRDCRF. CDR3 coding DNA: TGTGCCAGCAGCTCCGAGGGAAGGGACTGTCGCTTC. The full variable domain, in which reference TRBV7-2 and TRBJ1-2 provide the parts outside the CDR3, is GAGVSQSPSNKVTEKGKDVELRCDPISGHTALYWYRQSLGQGLEFLIYFQGNSAPDKSGLPSDRFSAERTGGSVSTLTIQRTQQEDSAVYLCASSSEGRDCRFGSGTRLTVV.

V is TRBV6-6 and J is TRBJ2-3, with TRBD1 identical over 8 bases. Trimming took 4 bases from V and 5 from J; bases not matched to a gene: 5. The CDR3 is made up of 14 amino acids. Germline CDR1 is MNHNY and CDR2 is SVGAGI (reference sequence). The CDR3 sequence: CASSSRTGRDTQYF. CDR3 bases: TGTGCCAGCAGTTCTCGGACAGGGAGAGATACGCAGTATTTT.

The chain is built from TRBV5-8 and TRBJ1-4; the D is unclear. CDR3 length: 13 residues. Germline-derived CDR1 and CDR2 are SGHTS and YDEGEE. Deletions cut 8 bases from V and 5 bases from J, with 13 bases between. The CDR3, as DNA: TGTGCCAGTCATTCCAGGCAGAATGAAAAACTGTTTTTT. As protein: CASHSRQNEKLFF.

A few counts support this clone. This rearrangement joins TRBV30 to TRBJ2-1, with D maybe TRBD2 (5 bases). Per germline, CDR1 GTSNPN and CDR2 SVGIG (reference sequence). Between the trimmed V and J ends, which lost 2 bases and 4 bases, there was a span of 18 bases. This CDR3 spans 16 amino acids. CDR3 sequence (DNA): TGTGCCTGGAGTCGGACTGTTCAAACCCCTTACAATGAGCAGTTCTTC. Translation: CAWSRTVQTPYNEQFF.

The V call is TRBV19, the J call TRBJ1-2; D not resolved. Germline V gene sequence: CDR1 LNHDA, CDR2 SQIVND (reference sequence). V was clipped by 8 bases and J by 4 bases, with 8 bases between them. CDR3 size: 11 residues. The CDR3 DNA sequence: TGTGCCAGTGAACAGCGCTATGGCTACACCTTC. Its translation: CASEQRYGYTF.

This chain links TRBV30 with TRBJ2-2; D uncertain. Looked up from germline, CDR1 is GTSNPN and CDR2 is SVGIG (reference sequence). Trimming took off 8 bases at V and 1 base at J, with 14 bases between the two ends. The CDR3 length is 14 residues. This CDR3 is CASRPAVNTGELFF. In DNA, the CDR3 is TGTGCCAGTAGGCCCGCGGTGAACACCGGGGAGCTGTTTTTT.

This clone was counted a few times. The CDR3 sequence: CASSPAGGRAGTQYF. CDR3 bases: TGTGCCAGCTCCCCTGCGGGGGGACGTGCAGGTACCCAGTACTTC. V and J are TRBV18 and TRBJ2-5; 8 nucleotides agree with TRBD2. The germline V gene has CDR1 KGHSH and CDR2 LQKENI. V shed 6 bases, J shed 8 bases, and the junction held 14 bases outside the gene matches. CDR3 length: 15 amino acids.

The gene calls are TRBV7-8 and TRBJ2-1; 15 bases map to TRBD2. This CDR3 is 18 amino acids long. The ends lost 5 bases at V and 0 bases at J; junction bases unmatched: 5. Germline V CDR1 and CDR2: SGHVS, FQNEAQ. This chain's CDR3 is CASSPGLAGGASYNEQFF. The CDR3 bases are TGTGCCAGCAGCCCGGGACTAGCGGGGGGAGCCTCCTACAATGAGCAGTTCTTC. Full variable domain (missing parts from reference TRBV7-8 and TRBJ2-1): GAGVSQSPRYKVAKRGQDVALRCDPISGHVSLFWYQQALGQGPEFLTYFQNEAQLDKSGLPSDRFFAERPEGSVSTLKIQRTQQEDSAVYLCASSPGLAGGASYNEQFFGPGTRLTVL.

The rearrangement links TRBV11-3 to TRBJ2-1; D is undetermined. Looked up from germline, CDR1 is SGHNT and CDR2 is YENEEA. The ends were cut back, 2 bases at V and 10 bases at J, with 9 bases in the middle. This CDR3 has 12 residues. The CDR3 region is CASSLSFGEQFF. The CDR3 DNA reads as TGTGCCAGCAGCTTATCCTTTGGCGAGCAGTTCTTC.

This clone has a handful of counts. V is TRBV9 and J is TRBJ1-6, with 9 bases fitting TRBD1. Trimming removed 5 bases from V and 11 bases from J; junction bases left unmatched: 5. CDR1 is SGDLS and CDR2 is YYNGEE in the germline V gene. The length of the CDR3 is 13 residues. The chain's CDR3 is CASRMDRGTPLHF. CDR3 bases: TGTGCCAGCAGGATGGACAGGGGAACACCCCTCCACTTT.

Only a few counts were recorded for this clone. The chain carries TRBV15 and TRBJ2-7; 11 bases match TRBD1. This CDR3 has 15 amino acids. Per the germline V gene, CDR1 is LNHNV and CDR2 is YYDKDF (reference sequence). J was trimmed by 2 bases and V by 5 bases; bases with no gene match: 5. CDR3 region: CATSARDRGAYEQYF. Written as DNA, the CDR3 is TGTGCCACCAGCGCCCGGGACAGGGGGGCCTACGAGCAGTACTTC.

Ten or more counts support this clone. The genes are TRBV6-5 and TRBJ1-6, with unresolved D. The CDR3 is 16 amino acids. Per the germline V gene, CDR1 is MNHEY and CDR2 is SVGAGI. Between the trimmed V and J ends, which lost 3 bases and 7 bases, there was a span of 16 bases. Here the CDR3 reads CASSYNLLTQNSPLHF. The CDR3 DNA reads TGTGCCAGCAGTTATAACCTACTGACCCAAAATTCACCCCTCCACTTT.

The chain has TRBV11-3 and TRBJ2-3; TRBD2 matches at 8 bases. From germline, CDR1 is SGHNT and CDR2 YENEEA. The J segment lost 8 bases and the V segment lost 6 bases, leaving 7 bases of the junction unmatched. The CDR3 sequence is 13 residues long. The CDR3 nucleotides read TGTGCCAGCAGTTCCAGGACTAGCCCTACGCAGTATTTT. Protein product: CASSSRTSPTQYF. Using reference TRBV11-3 and TRBJ2-3 for the parts outside the CDR3, the full variable domain is EAGVVQSPRYKIIEKKQPVAFWCNPISGHNTLYWYLQNLGQGPELLIRYENEEAVDDSQLPKDRFSAERLKGVDSTLKIQPAELGDSAVYLCASSSRTSPTQYFGPGTRLTVL.

This clone was observed at least ten times. The V gene is TRBV7-9, the J gene TRBJ1-4; no definite D call. Trimming removed 5 bases at V and 3 bases at J, with 13 bases between. Germline loops: CDR1 SEHNR, CDR2 FQNEAQ (reference sequence). The CDR3 consists of 15 residues. In DNA form, the CDR3 reads TGTGCCAGCAGCCCCACGGCGCTAGCTAATGAAAAACTGTTTTTT. The encoded protein is CASSPTALANEKLFF.

A single count supports this clone. The gene calls are TRBV11-2 and TRBJ1-2; D gene uncertain. V lost 0 bases and J lost 6, with 5 bases in between. The CDR3 is 12 amino acids. Germline loops: CDR1 SGHAT, CDR2 FQNNGV. Here the CDR3 DNA reads TGTGCCAGCAGCTTAGAGCGAAATGGCTACACCTTC. This sequence encodes CASSLERNGYTF.

CDR3: CATRTENIYEQYV. CDR3 DNA sequence: TGTGCCACCAGGACTGAGAATATCTACGAGCAGTACGTC. This chain connects TRBV6-1 to TRBJ2-7; weak D call: TRBD2 (5 bases). Trimming took off 10 bases at V and 3 bases at J, with 16 bases between the two ends. This CDR3 spans 13 amino acids. Germline values: CDR1 MNHNS, CDR2 SASEGT.

This clone appeared once. The V and J genes are TRBV5-1 and TRBJ2-2, with D unresolved. Germline CDR1 SGHRS, CDR2 YFSETQ. The CDR3 loop spans 15 amino acids. Trimming removed 0 bases at V and 6 bases at J, with 12 bases between. DNA of the CDR3: TGCGCCAGCAGCTTGGCGCTAGATCTCGCCGGGGAGCTGTTTTTT. The encoded protein is CASSLALDLAGELFF.

CDR3 in amino acids: CASSLAPRRTEAFF. The CDR3 DNA reads TGTGCCAGCAGCTTAGCGCCCCGGCGCACTGAAGCTTTCTTT. This chain connects TRBV11-2 to TRBJ1-1; D not certain. Germline V gives CDR1 SGHAT, CDR2 FQNNGV. Trimming took off 1 base at V and 4 bases at J, with 10 bases between the two ends. CDR3 size: 14 residues.